Below are 11 T cell receptor beta chains sequenced from a single sample in a study of shared T cell receptors in the human thymus. Repertoires were generated with immunoSEQ multiplex PCR, while TCRdb's copy carries only in-frame clones and drops some. Of more than 550,000 clones in the sample, roughly 86% were seen once. The sample was also linked to a second study, of human thymus T cells.

Sample: thymocytes. These receptors all come from a boy in the first two years of life with a congenital heart defect.

V is TRBV27 and J is TRBJ2-7, with TRBD1 identical over 9 bases. V trimming: 3 bases; J trimming: 6 bases; junction bases outside the gene matches: 6. The germline CDR1 and CDR2 sequences are MNHEY and SMNVEV (reference sequence). The CDR3 spans 14 residues. The chain's CDR3 is CASSLLTGGAEQYF. CDR3 coding DNA: TGTGCCAGCAGTTTGTTAACAGGGGGCGCCGAGCAGTACTTC.

The rearrangement uses TRBV30 and TRBJ1-6, with TRBD1 matching 7 bases. Germline-derived CDR1 and CDR2 are GTSNPN and SVGIG (reference sequence). Trimming at V came to 4 bases and at J to 6 bases, leaving 0 bases not matched to a gene. The CDR3 extends over 12 amino acids. The CDR3 region has the DNA TGTGCCTGGAACAGGGGTAATTCACCCCTCCACTTT. Protein: CAWNRGNSPLHF.

The chain links TRBV19 to TRBJ2-7; a possible D gene is TRBD2 (7 bases). Germline V gene sequence: CDR1 LNHDA, CDR2 SQIVND (reference sequence). The V and J ends lost 11 bases and 1 base respectively, with 21 bases between them. The CDR3 sequence is 15 residues long. The CDR3 DNA is TGTGCCTCCAGACGGGGGGCTAGAGAATCCTACGAGCAGTACTTC. As protein: CASRRGARESYEQYF.

This clone turned up a few times. The chain combines TRBV28 with TRBJ1-3, with unresolved D. The germline V gene has CDR1 MDHEN and CDR2 SYDVKM. This CDR3 is 14 amino acids long. The V end was cut by 5 bases, the J end by 0 bases, with 8 bases between. The CDR3 DNA reads TGTGCCAGCAGTCTGACTGGCTCTGGAAACACCATATATTTT. This codes for CASSLTGSGNTIYF.

This clone has a handful of counts. This chain uses TRBV28 with TRBJ1-5; TRBD1 matches 8 bases. Per germline, CDR1 MDHEN and CDR2 SYDVKM. This CDR3 has 14 residues. The V gene end was trimmed by 6 bases and the J gene end by 6 bases; junction bases not matched to a gene: 7. The CDR3 loop is CASSPDRGGQPQHF. The CDR3 DNA reads as TGTGCCAGCAGCCCAGACAGGGGAGGTCAGCCCCAGCATTTT.

The chain recombines TRBV2 with TRBJ2-7; 9 bases line up with TRBD1. J was trimmed by 3 bases and V by 6 bases; bases with no gene match: 6. This CDR3 contains 14 residues. Germline CDR1 and CDR2: SNHLY and FYNNEI. The CDR3 nucleotides are TGTGCCAGCAGCCCGGACAGGGGCGGCTACGAGCAGTACTTC. This gives the protein CASSPDRGGYEQYF. The whole variable domain, filled in from reference TRBV2 and TRBJ2-7, reads EPEVTQTPSHQVTQMGQEVILRCVPISNHLYFYWYRQILGQKVEFLVSFYNNEISEKSEIFDDQFSVERPDGSNFTLKIRSTKLEDSAMYFCASSPDRGGYEQYFGPGTRLTVT.

The rearrangement links TRBV6-4 to TRBJ2-3; 8 positions agree with TRBD2. The trim removed 3 bases at V and 0 bases at J, leaving 5 bases unmatched. This CDR3 region has 16 residues. Germline CDR1 is MRHNA and CDR2 is SNTAGT. CDR3 sequence: CASSEGSGTSTDTQYF. The CDR3 bases are TGTGCCAGCAGTGAAGGTAGCGGGACTAGCACAGATACGCAGTATTTT.

V usage is TRBV12-5 and J usage is TRBJ1-5; no definite D call. The CDR3 length is 18 residues. Germline CDR1 LGHNT, CDR2 FRNRAP. V was trimmed by 3 bases and J by 0 bases, leaving 18 bases between them. CDR3 sequence reads: CASGFQTPGGYSNQPQHF. CDR3 coding DNA: TGTGCTAGTGGTTTCCAAACCCCAGGAGGATATAGCAATCAGCCCCAGCATTTT.

The rearrangement uses TRBV7-2 and TRBJ2-1, with D unresolved. The germline gives CDR1 SGHTA, CDR2 FQGNSA. Trimming cost V 5 bases and J 6 bases, with 11 bases left between them. The CDR3 extends over 13 amino acids. The CDR3, as DNA: TGTGCCAGCAGCCATCTAGAGCCCAATGAGCAGTTCTTC. Its translation is CASSHLEPNEQFF.

The chain recombines TRBV30 with TRBJ1-2, with TRBD1 matching 8 bases. The CDR3 contains 14 residues. V lost 2 bases and J lost 8; bases outside the gene matches: 10. The germline gives CDR1 GTSNPN, CDR2 SVGIG (reference sequence). This CDR3 reads CAWSRRQGAKGYTF. The DNA for the CDR3 is TGTGCCTGGAGTAGACGGCAGGGGGCGAAGGGCTACACCTTC. Full variable domain (rest looked up from reference TRBV30 and TRBJ1-2): SQTIHQWPATLVQPVGSPLSLECTVEGTSNPNLYWYRQAAGRGLQLLFYSVGIGQISSEVPQNLSASRPQDRQFILSSKKLLLSDSGFYLCAWSRRQGAKGYTFGSGTRLTVV.

The table lists this clone with a few counts. The chain links TRBV5-1 to TRBJ2-1; 11 nucleotides align to TRBD2. J gave up 8 bases and V 2 bases, and 6 bases lay outside the gene matches. The length of the CDR3 is 15 residues. CDR1 is SGHRS and CDR2 is YFSETQ in the germline V gene. CDR3 amino acids: CASSFLAGGGDEQFF. The CDR3 DNA reads as TGCGCCAGCAGCTTTCTAGCGGGAGGAGGGGATGAGCAGTTCTTC.